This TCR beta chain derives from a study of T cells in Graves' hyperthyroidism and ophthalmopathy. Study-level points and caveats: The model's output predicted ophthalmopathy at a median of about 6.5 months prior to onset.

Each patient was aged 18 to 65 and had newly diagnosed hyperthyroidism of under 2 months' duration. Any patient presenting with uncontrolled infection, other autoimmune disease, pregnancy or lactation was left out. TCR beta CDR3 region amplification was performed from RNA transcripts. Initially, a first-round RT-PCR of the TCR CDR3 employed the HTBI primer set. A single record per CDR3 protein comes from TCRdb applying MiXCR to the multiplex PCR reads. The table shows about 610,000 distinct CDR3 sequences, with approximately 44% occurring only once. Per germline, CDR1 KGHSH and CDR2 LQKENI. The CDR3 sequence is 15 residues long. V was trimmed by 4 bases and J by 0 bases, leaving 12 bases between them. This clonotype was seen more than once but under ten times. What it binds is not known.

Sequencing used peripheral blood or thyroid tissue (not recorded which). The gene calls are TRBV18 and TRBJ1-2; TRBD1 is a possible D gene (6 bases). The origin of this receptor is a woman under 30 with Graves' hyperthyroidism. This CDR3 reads CASSHQGNTNYGYTF. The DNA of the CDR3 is TGTGCCAGCTCACATCAGGGGAATACTAACTATGGCTACACCTTC.